This entry features one TCR beta chain sequence. What it binds is not known. Germline lookup yields CDR1 MNHNY and CDR2 SVGAGI (reference sequence). The CDR3 totals 14 residues. Trimming removed 0 bases from V and 2 bases from J, with 8 bases in between. Clones were sequenced by immunoSEQ multiplex PCR, and TCRdb holds only the in-frame ones, with some missing. The sample shows 5,500 to 6,000 clones, 80% of them seen only once. The entry originates in a study of T cell clonotyping in hematopoietic cell transplantation. The sample's time point: recipient sample about 28 days before transplant, after cytoreduction. Samples: about 28 days before transplant, then days 30, 100 and 180 after. General study points: Recipient TCR diversity dropped after transplant; expanded clonotypes rose from day 30 to 180. Graft donor and pretransplant recipient Inverse Simpson Index values predicted broader posttransplant TCR diversity.

This chain connects TRBV6-6 to TRBJ2-7; tentatively, D is TRBD1 (5 bases). The sequence derives from a woman between 50 and 59 years old with acute myeloid leukemia. Some clones in this sample may be carry-over from other donors' samples. Sequenced material: peripheral blood mononuclear cells, taken before stem cell transplant. The CDR3 nucleotides read TGTGCCAGCAGTTACTCGCAGGGTACCTACGAGCAGTACTTC. It codes for CASSYSQGTYEQYF.